The 18 T cell receptor beta chains below were found in one sample sequenced in a study of T-cell reconstitution after alpha-beta-depleted transplantation in children (TCRdb year 2016). The library was produced with PCR. Instrument on record: Illumina HiSeq 2500. Molecular barcoding was employed in the preparation of TCR libraries, with unique molecular identifiers being used to normalize TCRbeta repertoire quantification. The raw public reads went through TCRdb reprocessing: fastp at Q25, MiXCR clone calling, in-frame beta chains kept. All rows with the same CDR3 protein become a single entry with the most common DNA and genes. The sample has around 380,000 distinct CDR3 sequences on record, approximately 11% of them singletons. The ten largest account for over 4.5% of the sample. Sample: PBMCs from the stem cell graft donor, taken from the stem cell graft. Receptors were obtained from a human donor who donated a stem cell graft to a child with acute myeloid leukemia.

J is TRBJ2-2 and V is TRBV4-3; the D is unclear. Trimming took off 0 bases at V and 0 bases at J, with 8 bases between the two ends. Germline CDR1 is LGHNA and CDR2 is YSLEER. The CDR3 sequence is 16 residues long. The CDR3: CASSQEDVTNTGELFF. The DNA for the CDR3 is TGCGCCAGCAGCCAAGAGGACGTGACGAACACCGGGGAGCTGTTTTTT.

This clonotype was detected only a few times. The V gene is TRBV7-9, the J gene TRBJ1-2; no definite D call. V lost 2 bases and J 1 base, leaving 8 bases between the germline ends. Per the germline V gene, CDR1 is SEHNR and CDR2 is FQNEAQ (reference sequence). The CDR3 extends over 14 amino acids. The CDR3 DNA reads TGTGCCAGCAGCTTACCAGTTGATAACTATGGCTACACCTTC. Protein: CASSLPVDNYGYTF.

This clonotype has ten or more counts. The chain is built from TRBV10-3 and TRBJ2-3; TRBD1 or TRBD2 may be the D gene (5 bases each). Germline V gene lookup returns CDR1 ENHRY and CDR2 SYGVKD. With 7 bases removed from V and 5 bases from J, the gap between germline ends came to 19 bases. CDR3 length equals 15 residues. CDR3 amino acids: CAITRDPIEGDTQYF. The CDR3 DNA follows: TGTGCCATCACTCGGGACCCTATCGAGGGAGATACGCAGTATTTT.

This clonotype has just a few counts. The chain is built from TRBV20-1 and TRBJ1-6; D is unclear. Trimming removed 0 bases at V and 0 bases at J, with 12 bases between. CDR1 DFQATT and CDR2 SNEGSKA come from the germline V gene (reference sequence). The CDR3 has 17 amino acids. CDR3 nucleotides: TGCAGTGCTAGAGAGATGGGCCCTAGCTCCTATAATTCACCCCTCCACTTT. Its protein product is CSAREMGPSSYNSPLHF.

This clonotype has at least ten counts. The chain links TRBV21-1 to TRBJ2-5; the table gives TRBD1 as D, unverified against the DNA. TRBV21-1 is listed as a pseudogene. This CDR3 is built from 15 residues. The CDR3 region has the DNA TGTGCCAGCAGCAAAGGTCCCAGACTCCAAGAGACCCAGTACTTC. It codes for CASSKGPRLQETQYF.

The sample holds many counts of this clonotype. The rearrangement joins TRBV7-9 to TRBJ2-2, with TRBD2 matching 13 bases. The germline gives CDR1 SEHNR, CDR2 FQNEAQ (reference sequence). The CDR3 extends over 16 amino acids. The J segment lost 4 bases and the V segment lost 5 bases, leaving 4 bases of the junction unmatched. The CDR3 loop is CASSGLAGVSTGELFF. CDR3 DNA: TGTGCCAGCAGCGGACTAGCGGGAGTCTCCACCGGGGAGCTGTTTTTT.

Only a few counts were recorded for this clonotype. The genes are TRBV7-9 and TRBJ2-7; the D gene is possibly TRBD2 (5 bases). This CDR3 spans 13 amino acids. Germline-derived CDR1 and CDR2 are SEHNR and FQNEAQ (reference sequence). V was trimmed by 2 bases and J by 3 bases, leaving 8 bases between them. The CDR3 loop is CASSLTGIYEQYV. In DNA form, the CDR3 reads TGTGCCAGCAGCTTAACCGGGATCTACGAGCAGTACGTC.

As for this clonotype: The germline gene is not matched at one end of the junction; a read error may be the cause. Written as DNA, the CDR3 is TGTGCCAGCAGCTTGAGGCCGTCCCTAGCCAAAAACAGTCAGTACTTC. Translated: CASSLRPSLAKNSQYF. This rearrangement joins TRBV7-8 to TRBJ2-4; a possible D gene is TRBD2 (5 bases). The CDR3 is made up of 16 amino acids. Germline CDR1 is SGHVS and CDR2 is FQNEAQ.

This clonotype was detected once. V and J are TRBV7-3 and TRBJ2-1, with 7 bases aligning to TRBD1. The CDR3 covers 16 residues. V shed 9 bases and J 4 bases; nucleotides not matched to a gene: 15. Germline lookup yields CDR1 SGHTA and CDR2 FQGTGA. The CDR3 nucleotides are TGTGCCAGGAGCCTTAACAAGAACAGGGGTTACAATGAGCAGTTCTTC. This encodes CARSLNKNRGYNEQFF. Combining the CDR3 with reference TRBV7-3 and TRBJ2-1 gives the whole variable domain GAGVSQTPSNKVTEKGKYVELRCDPISGHTALYWYRQSLGQGPEFLIYFQGTGAADDSGLPNDRFFAVRPEGSVSTLKIQRTERGDSAVYLCARSLNKNRGYNEQFFGPGTRLTVL.

The chain recombines TRBV29-1 with TRBJ2-3; no clear D gene. V lost 1 base and J 2 bases, leaving 4 bases between the germline ends. The CDR3 covers 12 residues. Germline V CDR1 and CDR2: SQVTM, ANQGSEA. The CDR3 coding sequence is TGCAGCGTTGAAGGTTCCACAGATACGCAGTATTTT. This translates into CSVEGSTDTQYF.

The rearrangement links TRBV6-1 to TRBJ1-2; 8 bases fit TRBD1. This CDR3 has 14 amino acids. The germline CDR1 and CDR2 sequences are MNHNS and SASEGT. The V segment lost 3 bases and the J segment 7 bases; nucleotides outside the gene matches: 7. CDR3 region: CASSEDWQGAGYTF. In DNA form, the CDR3 reads TGTGCCAGCAGTGAGGACTGGCAGGGGGCTGGCTACACCTTC.

The rearrangement joins TRBV7-2 to TRBJ2-4; D is perhaps TRBD2 (6 bases). V was shortened by 5 bases and J by 3 bases, with 23 bases between the two germline ends. CDR1 and CDR2 from the germline V gene are SGHTA and FQGNSA. The CDR3 is 18 residues long. CDR3 amino acids: CASSTALRGYLDKNIQYF. In DNA form, the CDR3 reads TGTGCCAGCAGCACCGCCCTCCGGGGGTACTTGGACAAAAACATTCAGTACTTC.

The count of this clonotype is one. The J gene is TRBJ1-3, the V gene TRBV2; D is undetermined. The V gene's germline CDR1 is SNHLY and CDR2 FYNNEI. The V end lost 0 bases, the J end lost 8 bases, and 14 bases lay between the germline ends. This CDR3 is 15 amino acids long. The CDR3 reads CASSEAGGPGDTIYF. The CDR3 DNA reads TGTGCCAGCAGTGAAGCCGGAGGACCCGGCGACACCATATATTTT.

This clonotype was counted many times. The chain employs TRBV5-5 and TRBJ2-2; weak D call: TRBD2 (6 bases). Germline CDR1 SGHKS, CDR2 YYEKEE (reference sequence). The CDR3 contains 16 residues. Trimming cost V 0 bases and J 4 bases, with 13 bases left between them. The CDR3 nucleotides are TGTGCCAGCAGCTTGGCAGGCGGGGCGGGCACCGGGGAGCTGTTTTTT. Residues: CASSLAGGAGTGELFF.

This clonotype was seen a handful of times. The chain combines TRBV9 with TRBJ2-6; 8 bases map to TRBD1. In germline, CDR1 is SGDLS, CDR2 YYNGEE. The CDR3 totals 15 residues. After removal of 4 bases from V and 4 bases from J, the junction contained 4 bases not matched to a gene. The CDR3 bases are TGTGCCAGCAGCTTTCAGGGGGCCGGGGCCAACGTCCTGACTTTC. Its translation: CASSFQGAGANVLTF.

This clonotype was observed a few times. The chain uses TRBV6-5 and TRBJ2-5, with D maybe TRBD1 (6 bases). Germline CDR1 reads MNHEY; CDR2 reads SVGAGI. The V and J ends lost 4 bases and 2 bases respectively, with 14 bases between them. This CDR3 has 15 amino acids. As DNA, the CDR3 is TGTGCCAGCAGTTCCCCCGGAAGGGGGCAAGAGACCCAGTACTTC. It is translated as CASSSPGRGQETQYF.

This clonotype occurred many times. The V and J genes are TRBV10-3 and TRBJ2-6, with TRBD1 matching 9 bases. Unmatched junction bases numbered 8, after V lost 4 bases and J lost 4 bases. CDR1 is ENHRY and CDR2 is SYGVKD in the germline V gene. The CDR3 extends over 17 amino acids. CDR3 in amino acids: CAISGETGGRGANVLTF. CDR3 nucleotides: TGTGCCATCAGTGGAGAGACAGGGGGTCGAGGGGCCAACGTCCTGACTTTC.

The sample holds a few counts of this clonotype. The chain links TRBV11-2 to TRBJ1-4; 10 bases align to TRBD1. Trimming at V came to 5 bases and at J to 8 bases, leaving 17 bases not matched to a gene. Germline V lookup: CDR1 SGHAT, CDR2 FQNNGV. CDR3 length: 18 amino acids. CDR3 loop: CASSPTPGTGAAWEKLFF. CDR3 coding DNA: TGTGCCAGCAGCCCAACCCCCGGGACAGGGGCCGCGTGGGAAAAACTGTTTTTT.